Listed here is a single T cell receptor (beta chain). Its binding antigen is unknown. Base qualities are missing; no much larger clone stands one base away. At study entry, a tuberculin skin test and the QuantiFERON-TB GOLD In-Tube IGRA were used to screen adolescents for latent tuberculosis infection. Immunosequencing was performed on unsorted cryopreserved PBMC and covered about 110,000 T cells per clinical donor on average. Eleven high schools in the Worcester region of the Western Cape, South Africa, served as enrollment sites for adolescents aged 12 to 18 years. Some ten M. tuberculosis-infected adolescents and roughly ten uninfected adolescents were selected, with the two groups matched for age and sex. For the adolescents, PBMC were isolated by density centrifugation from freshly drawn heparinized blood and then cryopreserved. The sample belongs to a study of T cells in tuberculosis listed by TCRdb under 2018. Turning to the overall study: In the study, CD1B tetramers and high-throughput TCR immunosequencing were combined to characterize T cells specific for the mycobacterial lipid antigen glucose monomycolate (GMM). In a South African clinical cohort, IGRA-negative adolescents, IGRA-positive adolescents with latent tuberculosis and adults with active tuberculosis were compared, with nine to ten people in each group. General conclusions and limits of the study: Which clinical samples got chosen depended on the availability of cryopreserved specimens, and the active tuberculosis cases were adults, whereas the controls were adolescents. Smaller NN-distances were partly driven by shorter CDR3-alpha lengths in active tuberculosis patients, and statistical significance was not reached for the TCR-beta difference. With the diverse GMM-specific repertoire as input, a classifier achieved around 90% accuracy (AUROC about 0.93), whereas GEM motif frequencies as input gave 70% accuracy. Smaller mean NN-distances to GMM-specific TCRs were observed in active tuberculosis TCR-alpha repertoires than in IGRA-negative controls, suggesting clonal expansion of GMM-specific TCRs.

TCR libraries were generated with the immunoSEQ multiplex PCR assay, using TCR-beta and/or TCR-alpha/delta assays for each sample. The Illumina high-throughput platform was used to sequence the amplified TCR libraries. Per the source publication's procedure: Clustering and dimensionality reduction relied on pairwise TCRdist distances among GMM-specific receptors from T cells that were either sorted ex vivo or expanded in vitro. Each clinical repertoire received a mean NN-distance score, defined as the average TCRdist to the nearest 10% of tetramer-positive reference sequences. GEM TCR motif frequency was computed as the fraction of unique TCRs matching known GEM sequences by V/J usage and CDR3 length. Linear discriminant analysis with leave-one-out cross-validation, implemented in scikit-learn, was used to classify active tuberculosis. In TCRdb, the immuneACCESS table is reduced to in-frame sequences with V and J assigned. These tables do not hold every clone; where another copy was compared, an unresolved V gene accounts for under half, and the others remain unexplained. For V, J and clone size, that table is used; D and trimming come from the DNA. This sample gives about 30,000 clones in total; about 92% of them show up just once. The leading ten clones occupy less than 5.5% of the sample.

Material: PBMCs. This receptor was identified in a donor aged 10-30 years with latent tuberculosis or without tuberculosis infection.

Read as DNA, the sequence is TGTGCCAGCAGTTTCAGACAGAGAGATGAAAAACTGTTTTTT. Its protein reads: CASSFRQRDEKLFF. This chain is built from TRBV28 and TRBJ1-4, with a weak D call of TRBD1 (5 bases match). V sheds 3 bases and J sheds 6 bases, leaving 11 bases between their ends. The CDR3 has 14 amino acids, counting the end cysteine and phenylalanine. CDR3 DNA only is kept here, 42 bases in frame from base 1. CDR1 MDHEN and CDR2 SYDVKM were looked up in the germline V gene.